This T cell receptor (beta chain) originates from a study of identical twins. Losses at the gene ends were 0 bases for V and 4 bases for J; bases not matched to a gene: 12. CDR1 and CDR2 (germline): DFQATT, SNEGSKA (reference sequence). The CDR3 spans 20 residues. In regard to this clonotype: Its antigen is as yet unknown.

Each CDR3 protein gets one entry after TCRdb re-called the 5' RACE reads with MiXCR. The data hold 1.5 million to 2 million distinct CDR3 sequences, with less than 35% observed a single time. The donor group consisted entirely of healthy Caucasians. Study observations and caveats: Where out-of-frame alpha sequences were twin-shared, they showed excess low generation probability. Carriage of fewer insertions was seen in abundant cord blood beta clonotypes, whereas memory repertoires showed none.

The chain is built from TRBV20-1 and TRBJ2-1, with 16 bases fitting TRBD2. The receptor comes from a newborn girl in good health. What was sequenced was cord blood. CDR3 residues: CSARDLPGLAGGPYYNEQFF. Here the CDR3 DNA reads TGCAGTGCTAGAGATTTACCGGGACTAGCGGGGGGGCCGTATTACAATGAGCAGTTCTTC.